This record covers a single T cell receptor beta chain. Germline V lookup: CDR1 MNHNS, CDR2 SASEGT. The CDR3 spans 13 residues. V lost 9 bases, J lost 10 bases, and 18 bases lay in between. No immunosuppressive drugs were given to ulcerative colitis patients before diagnostic colonoscopy. The sample is drawn from a study of pediatric ulcerative colitis. Generated by immunoSEQ multiplex PCR, the TCRdb table keeps only in-frame clones and is missing some. Here the sample spans some 14,000 clones, 80% to 90% being singletons. This TCR came from a boy between 10 and 17 years old with moderate ulcerative colitis. The J gene is TRBJ1-4, the V gene TRBV6-1; unclear D gene. Sequenced input: blood. CDR3 sequence reads: CARQHNHLGKLFF. The CDR3 nucleotides are TGTGCCAGACAGCACAATCACTTGGGAAAACTGTTTTTT.